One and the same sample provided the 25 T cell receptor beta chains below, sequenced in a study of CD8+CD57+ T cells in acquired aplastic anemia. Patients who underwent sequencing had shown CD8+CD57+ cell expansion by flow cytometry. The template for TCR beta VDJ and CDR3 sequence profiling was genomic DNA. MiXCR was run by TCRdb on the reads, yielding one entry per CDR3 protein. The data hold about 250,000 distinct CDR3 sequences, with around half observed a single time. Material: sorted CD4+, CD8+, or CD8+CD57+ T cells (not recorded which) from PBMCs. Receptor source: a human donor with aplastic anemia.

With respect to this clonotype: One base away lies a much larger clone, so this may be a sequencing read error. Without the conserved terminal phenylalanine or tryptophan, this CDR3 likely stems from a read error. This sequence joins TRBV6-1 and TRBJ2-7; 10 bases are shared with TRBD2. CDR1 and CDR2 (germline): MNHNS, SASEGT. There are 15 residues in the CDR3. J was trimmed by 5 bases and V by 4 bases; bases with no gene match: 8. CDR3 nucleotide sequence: TGTGCCAGCAGTGGGCTAGCGGGAGACCCGAACGAGCAGTACCTC. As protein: CASSGLAGDPNEQYL.

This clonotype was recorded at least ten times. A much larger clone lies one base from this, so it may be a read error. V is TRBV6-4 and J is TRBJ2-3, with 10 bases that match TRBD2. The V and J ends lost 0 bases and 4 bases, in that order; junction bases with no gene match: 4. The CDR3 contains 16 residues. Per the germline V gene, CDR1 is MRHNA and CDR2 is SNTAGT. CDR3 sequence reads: CASSDSAGGPADTQYF. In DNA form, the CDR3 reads TGTGCCAGCAGTGACTCAGCGGGAGGGCCCGCAGATACGCAGTATTTT.

CDR3 residues: CASSLVEGTEAFF. CDR3 bases: TGTGCCAGCAGCTTAGTAGAGGGGACTGAAGCTTTCTTT. The rearrangement links TRBV7-2 to TRBJ1-1, with D perhaps TRBD1 (5 bases). This CDR3 region has 13 residues. The V gene's germline CDR1 is SGHTA and CDR2 FQGNSA. Trimming shortened V by 1 base and J by 5 bases, and 8 bases separated the two germline ends.

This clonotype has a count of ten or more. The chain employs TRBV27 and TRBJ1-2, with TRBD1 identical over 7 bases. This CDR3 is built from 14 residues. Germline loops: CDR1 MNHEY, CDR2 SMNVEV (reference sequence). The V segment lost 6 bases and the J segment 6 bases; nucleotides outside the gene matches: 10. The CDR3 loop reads CASSIAGDRNGYTF. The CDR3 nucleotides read TGTGCCAGCAGCATCGCGGGGGACAGAAATGGCTACACCTTC.

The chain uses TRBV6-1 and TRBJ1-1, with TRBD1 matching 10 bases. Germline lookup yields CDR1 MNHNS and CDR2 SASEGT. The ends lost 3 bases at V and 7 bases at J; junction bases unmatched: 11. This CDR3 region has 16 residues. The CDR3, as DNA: TGTGCCAGCAGTGAGACAGGGGGCGCAGGTTATAATGAAGCTTTCTTT. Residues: CASSETGGAGYNEAFF.

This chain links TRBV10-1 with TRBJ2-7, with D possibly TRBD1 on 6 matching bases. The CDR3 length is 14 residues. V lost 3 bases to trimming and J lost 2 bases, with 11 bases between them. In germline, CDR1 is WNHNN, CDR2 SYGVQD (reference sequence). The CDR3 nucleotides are TGCGCCAGCAGTGATGGCGGACAGACCTACGAGCAGTACTTC. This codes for CASSDGGQTYEQYF.

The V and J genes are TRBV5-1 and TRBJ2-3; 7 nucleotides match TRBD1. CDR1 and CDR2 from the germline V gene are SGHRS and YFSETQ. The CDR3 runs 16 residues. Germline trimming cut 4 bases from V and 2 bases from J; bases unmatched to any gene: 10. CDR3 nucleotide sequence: TGCGCCAGCAGCCCCTACAGGGGAACGAACACAGATACGCAGTATTTT. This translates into CASSPYRGTNTDTQYF.

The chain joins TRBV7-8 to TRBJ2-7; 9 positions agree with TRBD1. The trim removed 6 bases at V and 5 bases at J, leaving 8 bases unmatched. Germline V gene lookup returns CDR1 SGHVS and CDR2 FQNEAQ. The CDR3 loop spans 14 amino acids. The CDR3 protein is CASRLGTGLNEQYF. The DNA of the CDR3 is TGTGCCAGCAGGCTCGGGACAGGGCTTAACGAGCAGTACTTC.

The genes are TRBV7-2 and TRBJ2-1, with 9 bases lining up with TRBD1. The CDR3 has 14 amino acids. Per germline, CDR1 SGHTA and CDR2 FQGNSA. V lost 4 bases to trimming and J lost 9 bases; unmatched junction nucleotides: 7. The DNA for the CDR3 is TGTGCCAGCAGCTATGGACAGGGGTGGAGTGAGCAGTTCTTC. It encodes CASSYGQGWSEQFF. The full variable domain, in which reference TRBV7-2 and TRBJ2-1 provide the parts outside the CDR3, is GAGVSQSPSNKVTEKGKDVELRCDPISGHTALYWYRQSLGQGLEFLIYFQGNSAPDKSGLPSDRFSAERTGGSVSTLTIQRTQQEDSAVYLCASSYGQGWSEQFFGPGTRLTVL.

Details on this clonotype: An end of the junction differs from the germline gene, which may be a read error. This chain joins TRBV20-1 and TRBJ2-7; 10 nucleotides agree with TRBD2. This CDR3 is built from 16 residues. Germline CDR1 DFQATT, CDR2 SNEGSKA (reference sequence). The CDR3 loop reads CSARDPAGGRIYEQCF. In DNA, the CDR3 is TGCAGTGCTAGAGATCCAGCGGGGGGGCGGATCTACGAGCAGTGCTTC.

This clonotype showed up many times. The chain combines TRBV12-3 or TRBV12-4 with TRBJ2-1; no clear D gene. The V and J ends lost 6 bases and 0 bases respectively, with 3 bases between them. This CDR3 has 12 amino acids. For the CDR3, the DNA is TGTGCCAGCAGCACCTCCTACAATGAGCAGTTCTTC. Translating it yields CASSTSYNEQFF.

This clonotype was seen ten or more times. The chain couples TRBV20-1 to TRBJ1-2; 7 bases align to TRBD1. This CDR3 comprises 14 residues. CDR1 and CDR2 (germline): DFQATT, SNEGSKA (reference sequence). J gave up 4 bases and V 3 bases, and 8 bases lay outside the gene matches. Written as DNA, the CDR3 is TGCAGTGCTAGGAACGGGGACAGTAGCTATGGCTACACCTTC. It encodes CSARNGDSSYGYTF.

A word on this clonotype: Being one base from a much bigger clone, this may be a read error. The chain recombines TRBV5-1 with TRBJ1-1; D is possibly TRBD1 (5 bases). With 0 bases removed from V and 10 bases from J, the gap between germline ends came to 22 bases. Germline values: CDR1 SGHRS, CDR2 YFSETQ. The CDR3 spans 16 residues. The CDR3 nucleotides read TGCGCCAGCAGCTTGGGGGGCAGGGAAACGCCTTTTGGAGCTTTCTTT. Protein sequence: CASSLGGRETPFGAFF.

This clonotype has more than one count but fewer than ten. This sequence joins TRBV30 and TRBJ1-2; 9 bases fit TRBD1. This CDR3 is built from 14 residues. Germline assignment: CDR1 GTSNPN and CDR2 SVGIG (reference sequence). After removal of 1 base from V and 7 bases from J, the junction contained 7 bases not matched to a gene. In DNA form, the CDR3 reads TGTGCCTGGAGTGCCCCCGGGACAGGGAGTGGCTACACCTTC. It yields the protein CAWSAPGTGSGYTF.

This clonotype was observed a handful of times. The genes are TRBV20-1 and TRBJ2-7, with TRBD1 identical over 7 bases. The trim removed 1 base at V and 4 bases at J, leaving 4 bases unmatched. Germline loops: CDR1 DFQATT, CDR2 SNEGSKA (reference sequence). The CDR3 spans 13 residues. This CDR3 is CSARGDRVYEQYF. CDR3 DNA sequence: TGCAGTGCTAGAGGCGACAGGGTGTACGAGCAGTACTTC.

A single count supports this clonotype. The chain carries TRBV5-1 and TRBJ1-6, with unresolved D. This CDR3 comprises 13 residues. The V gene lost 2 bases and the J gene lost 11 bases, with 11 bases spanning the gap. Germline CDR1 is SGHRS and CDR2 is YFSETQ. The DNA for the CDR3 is TGCGCCAGCAGCTTAGGGTACGGGGCACCCCTCCACTTT. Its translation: CASSLGYGAPLHF.

The CDR3 bases are TGTGCCAGCAGCCAGGCAGGCCACATGATTTTTGTGACCCAGTACTTC. It specifies CASSQAGHMIFVTQYF. The chain combines TRBV3-1 with TRBJ2-5, with D uncertain. This CDR3 contains 16 residues. Germline assignment: CDR1 LGHDT and CDR2 YNNKEL (reference sequence). V dropped 3 bases and J dropped 7 bases, with 21 bases sitting between them.

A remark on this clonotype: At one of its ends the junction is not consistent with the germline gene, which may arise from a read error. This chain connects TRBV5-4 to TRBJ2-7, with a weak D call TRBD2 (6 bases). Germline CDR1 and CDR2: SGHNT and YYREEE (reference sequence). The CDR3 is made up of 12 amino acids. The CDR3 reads CACSATAGEQYF. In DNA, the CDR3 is TGTGCCTGCAGCGCGACAGCGGGCGAGCAGTACTTC. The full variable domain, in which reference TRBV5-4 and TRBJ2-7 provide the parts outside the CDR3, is ETGVTQSPTHLIKTRGQQVTLRCSSQSGHNTVSWYQQALGQGPQFIFQYYREEENGRGNFPPRFSGLQFPNYSSELNVNALELDDSALYLCACSATAGEQYFGPGTRLTVT.

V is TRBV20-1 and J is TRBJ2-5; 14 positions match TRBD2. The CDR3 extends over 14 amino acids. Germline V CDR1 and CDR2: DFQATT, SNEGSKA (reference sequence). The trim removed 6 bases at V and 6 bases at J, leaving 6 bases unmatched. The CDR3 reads CSATGLAGVQTQYF. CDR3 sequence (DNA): TGCAGTGCCACGGGACTAGCGGGGGTCCAGACCCAGTACTTC.

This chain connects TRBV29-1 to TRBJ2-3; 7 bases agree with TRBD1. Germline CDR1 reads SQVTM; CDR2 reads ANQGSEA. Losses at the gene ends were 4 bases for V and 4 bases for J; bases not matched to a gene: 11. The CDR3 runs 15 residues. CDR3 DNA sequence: TGCAGCGTTGCGGCGGACCAGGGGGTATCAGATACGCAGTATTTT. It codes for CSVAADQGVSDTQYF.

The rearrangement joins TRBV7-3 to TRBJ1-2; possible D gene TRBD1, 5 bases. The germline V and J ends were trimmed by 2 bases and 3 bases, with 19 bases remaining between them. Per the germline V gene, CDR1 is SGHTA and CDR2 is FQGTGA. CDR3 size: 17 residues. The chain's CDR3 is CASSLGTSGGEDYGYTF. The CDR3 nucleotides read TGTGCCAGCAGCTTAGGGACTAGCGGGGGGGAGGACTATGGCTACACCTTC.

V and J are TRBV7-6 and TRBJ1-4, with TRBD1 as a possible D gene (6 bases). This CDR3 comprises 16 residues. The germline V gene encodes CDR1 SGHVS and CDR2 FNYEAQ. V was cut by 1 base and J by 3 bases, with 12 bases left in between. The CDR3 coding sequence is TGTGCCAGCAGCTTAGGATTAGGGGGTTCTAATGAAAAACTGTTTTTT. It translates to CASSLGLGGSNEKLFF.

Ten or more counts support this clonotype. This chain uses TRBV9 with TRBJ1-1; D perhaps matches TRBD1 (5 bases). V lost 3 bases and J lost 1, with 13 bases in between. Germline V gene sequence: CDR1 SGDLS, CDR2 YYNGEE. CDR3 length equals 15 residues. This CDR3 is CASSDRDGKNTEAFF. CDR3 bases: TGTGCCAGCAGCGATAGGGACGGAAAGAACACTGAAGCTTTCTTT.

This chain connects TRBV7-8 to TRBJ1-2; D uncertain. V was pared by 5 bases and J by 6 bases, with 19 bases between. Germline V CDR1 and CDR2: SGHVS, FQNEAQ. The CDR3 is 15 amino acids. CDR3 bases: TGTGCCAGCAGCCATTATCAGGTCAGTAAAGATGGCTACACCTTC. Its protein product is CASSHYQVSKDGYTF.

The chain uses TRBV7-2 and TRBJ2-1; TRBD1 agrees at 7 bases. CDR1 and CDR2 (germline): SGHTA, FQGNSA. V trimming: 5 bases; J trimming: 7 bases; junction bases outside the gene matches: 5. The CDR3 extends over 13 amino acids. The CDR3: CASSQGQLNEQFF. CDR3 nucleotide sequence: TGTGCCAGCAGCCAGGGACAGCTAAATGAGCAGTTCTTC. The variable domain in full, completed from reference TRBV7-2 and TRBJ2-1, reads GAGVSQSPSNKVTEKGKDVELRCDPISGHTALYWYRQSLGQGLEFLIYFQGNSAPDKSGLPSDRFSAERTGGSVSTLTIQRTQQEDSAVYLCASSQGQLNEQFFGPGTRLTVL.